This T cell receptor beta chain was recorded in a study of T cell repertoires in cytomegalovirus infection (dated by TCRdb to between 2018 and 2020). Study-wide context: The HLA type of each donor mattered for the analysis, because public TCR beta signatures pointed to carriage of CMV infection along with the matching HLA type.

Counted from cysteine to phenylalanine, this CDR3 has 15 amino acids. Of the read, only the CDR3 DNA is kept; its 45 bases are in frame from base 1. Between the V and J ends, shortened by 0 bases and 2 bases respectively, the junction contains 8 bases. CDR1 and CDR2 (SGHDN, FVKESK) derive from the germline V gene. This clonotype came up many times. Its antigen target is currently unknown. No base-level quality is on record; no much larger clone is a single base apart. Broader findings and caveats from the paper: In both this cohort and an independent roughly 350-donor cohort, the cumulative frequency of public TCR beta family members distinguished carriers of CMV infection plus the relevant HLA type. The ex vivo response was dominated by HLA-C-restricted CMV-specific TCR beta clonotypes, and the single most frequent clonotype in two of eight donors was supplied by these HLA-C-restricted clonotypes.

Sequencing used an Illumina HiSeq 1500. The public reads were reprocessed in TCRdb via fastp at Q25 and MiXCR, keeping in-frame beta chains. Every distinct CDR3 protein forms one entry, paired with its most common genes and DNA. The sample data list hundreds of thousands of distinct CDR3 sequences, and approximately 6.7% of these were observed just once. The top ten constitute about 6.5% of the sample. Sequenced material: PBMCs. The source of this sequence is a human donor in good health (CMV status not recorded). Some clones in this sample may be carry-over from other donors' samples. The V gene is TRBV14 and the J gene is TRBJ2-1; the D gene is not confidently resolved. The CDR3 reads CASSQDSAAYNEQFF. The base sequence is TGTGCCAGCAGCCAAGATTCGGCAGCCTACAATGAGCAGTTCTTC.